The entry below describes one T cell receptor beta chain. TCRdb used MiXCR to reprocess the RT-PCR reads, holding one entry per CDR3 protein. Of about 700,000 distinct CDR3 sequences listed, 11% to 15% were seen once; the top ten hold 7.6%. This entry comes from a study of response to subunit inactivated influenza vaccine. The V gene lost 4 bases and the J gene lost 1 base, with 14 bases spanning the gap. The CDR3 has 15 residues. The source material was PBMCs from blood, sampled 14 to 15 days before vaccination. The receptor was isolated from a middle-aged man who received an inactivated influenza vaccine. V gene TRBV12-3 or TRBV12-4 combines with J gene TRBJ2-7; tentatively, D is TRBD1 or TRBD2 (6 bases each). The CDR3 sequence is CASSSGGGWSYEQYF. The CDR3 bases are TGTGCCAGCAGTTCCGGGGGCGGGTGGTCCTACGAGCAGTACTTC.